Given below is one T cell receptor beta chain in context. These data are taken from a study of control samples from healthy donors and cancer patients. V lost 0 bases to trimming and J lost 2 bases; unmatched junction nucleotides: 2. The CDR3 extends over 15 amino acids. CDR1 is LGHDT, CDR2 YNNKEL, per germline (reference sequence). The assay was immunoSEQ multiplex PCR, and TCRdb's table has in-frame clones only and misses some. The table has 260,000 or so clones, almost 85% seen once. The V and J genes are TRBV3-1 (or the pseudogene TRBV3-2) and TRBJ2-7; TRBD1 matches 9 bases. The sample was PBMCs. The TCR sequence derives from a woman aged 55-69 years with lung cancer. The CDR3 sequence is CASSQDRTGAYEQYF. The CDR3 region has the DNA TGTGCCAGCAGCCAAGACCGGACAGGGGCCTACGAGCAGTACTTC.